The 28 T cell receptor beta chains in this list originate from one sample, sequenced in a study of early T cells in non-severe SARS-CoV-2 infection. TCRdb processed the 5' RACE reads anew with MiXCR; each CDR3 protein has one entry. The table records about 43,000 distinct CDR3 sequences, roughly a tenth of them present only once. The sample consisted of whole blood. Every receptor here comes from an adult who was a healthcare worker with PCR-confirmed SARS-CoV-2 infection or an uninfected control (not recorded which).

The V and J genes are TRBV5-1 and TRBJ1-3; possibly TRBD1 for D (5 bases). Germline-derived CDR1 and CDR2 are SGHRS and YFSETQ. With 8 bases removed from V and 1 base from J, the gap between germline ends came to 13 bases. The CDR3 covers 14 residues. CDR3 nucleotide sequence: TGCGCCAGTAAAAAAGACAGTTCTGGAAACACCATATATTTT. Amino acid sequence: CASKKDSSGNTIYF.

This clonotype was seen ten or more times. This chain joins TRBV2 and TRBJ2-1; 11 nucleotides match TRBD2. Germline CDR1 reads SNHLY; CDR2 reads FYNNEI. This CDR3 is 18 amino acids long. V lost 6 bases and J lost 4; bases outside the gene matches: 14. The CDR3 DNA follows: TGTGCCAGCAGGGCGGCTAGCGGGGGGAAGCTAGGATACAATGAGCAGTTCTTC. Encoded protein: CASRAASGGKLGYNEQFF.

This clonotype was seen many times. The V and J genes are TRBV20-1 and TRBJ2-1; D tentatively fits TRBD1 or TRBD2 (7 bases each). V lost 0 bases to trimming and J lost 0 bases, with 15 bases between them. The CDR3 contains 17 residues. Germline V lookup: CDR1 DFQATT, CDR2 SNEGSKA (reference sequence). Written as DNA, the CDR3 is TGCAGTGCTAGAGATCAGGGGGGGGATACCTCCTACAATGAGCAGTTCTTC. This sequence encodes CSARDQGGDTSYNEQFF.

This clonotype was seen a few times. The chain uses TRBV7-2 and TRBJ2-1; D is undetermined. The CDR3 loop spans 13 amino acids. Trimming shortened V by 7 bases and J by 8 bases, and 15 bases separated the two germline ends. Germline V gene lookup returns CDR1 SGHTA and CDR2 FQGNSA. The CDR3 DNA reads TGTGCCAGCACTCAGCCCCCCACGGATGAGCAGTTCTTC. It encodes CASTQPPTDEQFF.

The table lists this clonotype with a few counts. The rearrangement joins TRBV2 to TRBJ2-7; the match to TRBD1 covers 10 bases. J lost 2 bases, V lost 8 bases, and 9 bases had no gene match. The CDR3 consists of 15 residues. The germline gives CDR1 SNHLY, CDR2 FYNNEI. CDR3 DNA sequence: TGTGCCAGCGGCCCGTGGGGACAGGGGACCTACGAGCAGTACTTC. Translating gives CASGPWGQGTYEQYF.

This clonotype is deemed medium-sized (0.01 to 0.1%). This chain links TRBV7-6 with TRBJ2-6; 9 positions match TRBD1. Per germline, CDR1 SGHVS and CDR2 FNYEAQ. The CDR3 loop spans 19 amino acids. V trimming: 4 bases; J trimming: 2 bases; junction bases outside the gene matches: 12. The CDR3 bases are TGTGCCAGCAGCTCCTACTACTCTACAGGGGGCACTGGGGCCAACGTCCTGACTTTC. Amino acid sequence: CASSSYYSTGGTGANVLTF.

The sample holds a few counts of this clonotype. The CDR3 nucleotides read TGTGCCACCAGCACCCCCTATTACAGCGGGGGGAATACCGGGGAGCTGTTTTTT. The encoded protein is CATSTPYYSGGNTGELFF. J is TRBJ2-2 and V is TRBV15, with 9 nucleotides matching TRBD2. The CDR3 is made up of 18 amino acids. Germline V gives CDR1 LNHNV, CDR2 YYDKDF (reference sequence). J gave up 5 bases and V 4 bases, and 14 bases lay outside the gene matches.

The CDR3 bases are TGCAGCGTTGAAGGTGAGGAACCCTACGAGCAGTACTTC. Amino acid sequence: CSVEGEEPYEQYF. This rearrangement joins TRBV29-1 to TRBJ2-7; D is unclear. This CDR3 region has 13 residues. Germline V gene sequence: CDR1 SQVTM, CDR2 ANQGSEA. Trimming left V 1 base short and J 2 bases short, with 9 bases between.

CDR3 loop: CASTEDSRYNEQFF. The CDR3, as DNA: TGTGCCAGCACAGAGGACAGTCGCTACAATGAGCAGTTCTTC. The V and J genes are TRBV2 and TRBJ2-1, with D maybe TRBD1 (6 bases). V shed 7 bases and J shed 3 bases, with 13 bases lying between them. This CDR3 region has 14 residues. Germline-derived CDR1 and CDR2 are SNHLY and FYNNEI.

The sample holds many counts of this clonotype. The chain links TRBV2 to TRBJ1-6; 11 bases agree with TRBD1. CDR1 is SNHLY and CDR2 is FYNNEI in the germline V gene. V shed 8 bases and J 8 bases; nucleotides not matched to a gene: 11. The CDR3 loop spans 16 amino acids. The CDR3 protein is CASQIDPGQGDSPLHF. CDR3 nucleotide sequence: TGTGCCAGCCAAATAGATCCGGGACAGGGGGATTCACCCCTCCACTTT.

The chain has TRBV7-9 and TRBJ1-1; the D gene is possibly TRBD1 (5 bases). CDR1 is SEHNR and CDR2 is FQNEAQ in the germline V gene (reference sequence). Trimming left V 0 bases short and J 2 bases short, with 10 bases between. CDR3 size: 15 residues. The CDR3 coding sequence is TGTGCCAGCAGCTTAGCGCTGGGGGATAACACTGAAGCTTTCTTT. Its translation: CASSLALGDNTEAFF.

The sample holds a few counts of this clonotype. This chain links TRBV29-1 with TRBJ2-1; D may be TRBD1 (6 bases). The germline V and J ends were trimmed by 8 bases and 2 bases, with 13 bases remaining between them. CDR1 is SQVTM and CDR2 is ANQGSEA in the germline V gene. The CDR3 contains 13 residues. CDR3 sequence (DNA): TGCAGCACCCAGGACAGCACCTACAATGAGCAGTTCTTC. Its translation is CSTQDSTYNEQFF.

The chain recombines TRBV6-5 with TRBJ1-5; D not resolved. V dropped 6 bases and J dropped 3 bases, with 9 bases sitting between them. This CDR3 contains 13 residues. Germline-derived CDR1 and CDR2 are MNHEY and SVGAGI. The CDR3 sequence: CASRGRDNQPQHF. The CDR3 DNA follows: TGTGCCAGCAGGGGAAGGGACAATCAGCCCCAGCATTTT.

The rearrangement uses TRBV3-1 and TRBJ1-4; D is uncertain. The CDR3 loop spans 15 amino acids. CDR1 and CDR2 (germline): LGHDT, YNNKEL (reference sequence). V lost 1 base, J lost 2 bases, and 8 bases lay in between. The DNA for the CDR3 is TGTGCCAGCAGCCAAGTCTCAGGCACTAATGAAAAACTGTTTTTT. This encodes CASSQVSGTNEKLFF.

This clonotype showed up many times. This chain links TRBV2 with TRBJ2-3; TRBD2 matches 10 bases. CDR1 and CDR2 (germline): SNHLY, FYNNEI. The CDR3 sequence is 14 residues long. The ends lost 5 bases at V and 4 bases at J; junction bases unmatched: 3. Here the CDR3 DNA reads TGTGCCAGCAGTACTAGCGGGGATGCAGATACGCAGTATTTT. Protein: CASSTSGDADTQYF.

The table lists this clonotype with a few counts. The chain carries TRBV12-3 or TRBV12-4 and TRBJ1-1; D is uncertain. The CDR3 contains 15 residues. Between the trimmed V and J ends, which lost 3 bases and 1 base, there was a span of 12 bases. The DNA for the CDR3 is TGTGCCAGCAGTTTTGGTGGCTTCACGAACACTGAAGCTTTCTTT. Translation gives CASSFGGFTNTEAFF.

V and J are TRBV24-1 and TRBJ1-5; 9 bases fit TRBD1. Germline CDR1 is KGHDR and CDR2 is SFDVKD. Trimming took 10 bases from V and 4 from J; bases not matched to a gene: 10. The CDR3 contains 15 residues. The chain's CDR3 is CATAQGALGNQPQHF. The CDR3 DNA is TGTGCCACTGCACAGGGGGCTCTAGGAAATCAGCCCCAGCATTTT.

This clonotype was detected many times. The chain uses TRBV6-2 or TRBV6-3 and TRBJ2-1; 7 bases are a match to TRBD2. Germline trimming cut 4 bases from V and 3 bases from J; bases unmatched to any gene: 3. This CDR3 has 14 amino acids. Germline V gene lookup returns CDR1 MNHEY and CDR2 SVGEGT. The CDR3 region has the DNA TGTGCCAGCAGTTGGGGACTACGCTACAATGAGCAGTTCTTC. Translating gives CASSWGLRYNEQFF.

This clonotype was seen repeatedly, ten times or more. This chain uses TRBV20-1 with TRBJ1-2; no clear D. Trimming removed 3 bases at V and 4 bases at J, with 12 bases between. Germline V gene sequence: CDR1 DFQATT, CDR2 SNEGSKA (reference sequence). This CDR3 contains 13 residues. The CDR3 nucleotides read TGCAGTGCTAGTCCTTCAGAAGCCTATGGCTACACCTTC. Protein: CSASPSEAYGYTF.

Many counts were recorded for this clonotype. This may arise from a read error, as a much more abundant clone is one base away. J is TRBJ2-3 and V is TRBV4-3; D gene ambiguous. The CDR3 length is 14 residues. CDR1 and CDR2 from the germline V gene are LGHNA and YSLEER. The V gene lost 0 bases and the J gene lost 1 base, with 5 bases spanning the gap. The CDR3 nucleotides read TGCGCCAGCAGCCAAGATGTGGGCACAGATACGCAGTATTTT. Its protein is CASSQDVGTDTQYF.

The J gene is TRBJ1-2, the V gene TRBV5-8; D not certain. With 2 bases removed from V and 4 bases from J, the gap between germline ends came to 12 bases. Germline CDR1 reads SGHTS; CDR2 reads YDEGEE. The CDR3 totals 14 residues. DNA of the CDR3: TGTGCCAGCAGCTTAGGTGCGGAATCCTATGGCTACACCTTC. It encodes CASSLGAESYGYTF.

This clonotype was recorded at least ten times. The V and J genes are TRBV11-3 and TRBJ2-7; D gene uncertain. CDR1 is SGHNT and CDR2 is YENEEA in the germline V gene. The ends were cut back, 5 bases at V and 0 bases at J, with 11 bases in the middle. This CDR3 is 14 amino acids long. The CDR3 spells CASSPPGSSYEQYF. The CDR3 DNA follows: TGTGCCAGCAGCCCCCCGGGTAGCTCCTACGAGCAGTACTTC.

The rearrangement joins TRBV27 to TRBJ2-5; 12 positions match TRBD2. Germline values: CDR1 MNHEY, CDR2 SMNVEV (reference sequence). J was trimmed by 5 bases and V by 1 base; bases with no gene match: 11. This CDR3 region has 18 residues. CDR3 nucleotide sequence: TGTGCCAGCAGTTTATGGCCCCCCACTAGCGGGGGGTCGGAGACCCAGTACTTC. Its protein product is CASSLWPPTSGGSETQYF.

This clonotype was recorded a few times. V is TRBV6-2 or TRBV6-3 and J is TRBJ2-5; D is ambiguous. With 2 bases removed from V and 3 bases from J, the gap between germline ends came to 4 bases. The CDR3 has 12 residues. Germline CDR1 MNHEY, CDR2 SVGEGT. The DNA for the CDR3 is TGTGCCAGCAGTTACGGGAAAGAGACCCAGTACTTC. It translates to CASSYGKETQYF.

The V call is TRBV7-2, the J call TRBJ2-1; D is perhaps TRBD2 (6 bases). The CDR3 spans 14 residues. The V gene lost 5 bases and the J gene lost 4 bases, with 12 bases spanning the gap. Germline assignment: CDR1 SGHTA and CDR2 FQGNSA. CDR3 protein: CASSRDSRYNEQFF. The DNA of the CDR3 is TGTGCCAGCAGCCGGGACTCGCGATACAATGAGCAGTTCTTC.

This chain uses TRBV6-2 or TRBV6-3 with TRBJ2-7; possible D gene TRBD1, 6 bases. CDR3 length equals 15 residues. V was cut by 6 bases and J by 3 bases, with 18 bases left in between. The germline gives CDR1 MNHEY, CDR2 SVGEGT. The DNA of the CDR3 is TGTGCCAGCAGCCCCGGCGACAGGAGCTTCTACGAGCAGTACTTC. Its translation is CASSPGDRSFYEQYF.

On this clonotype: An end of the junction differs from the germline gene, which may be a read error. The rearrangement joins TRBV5-6 to TRBJ2-3, with D unclear. This CDR3 contains 11 residues. Germline lookup yields CDR1 SGHDT and CDR2 YYEEEE. Here the CDR3 DNA reads TGCGCCAGCAGCCAGGCAGATACGCAGTATTTT. Residues: CASSQADTQYF.

This clonotype came up many times. This chain uses TRBV2 with TRBJ1-5; D is undetermined. The V and J ends lost 7 bases and 5 bases respectively, with 12 bases between them. The CDR3 is 13 residues long. Germline V gene sequence: CDR1 SNHLY, CDR2 FYNNEI. The CDR3, as DNA: TGTGCCAGCAAGGTAGAGCTAGATCAGCCCCAGCATTTT. Translation gives CASKVELDQPQHF.